This T cell receptor (beta chain) was identified during a study of post-analysis software for immune sequencing data. Study-wide findings and caveats: In patients, TRBV5-6, TRBV5-1 and TRBV20-1 belonged to about five TRBV segments found more frequently than in controls.

Prepared TCR beta cDNA libraries contained unique molecular identifiers. TCRdb passed the PCR reads through MiXCR, listing each CDR3 protein once. The repertoire holds fewer than 600,000 distinct CDR3 sequences, with roughly 45% as singletons. This clonotype was seen only a few times. The target antigen is unknown. In germline, CDR1 is SGHRS, CDR2 YFSETQ. The CDR3 runs to 17 residues. Unmatched junction bases numbered 8, after V lost 0 bases and J lost 4 bases. The rearrangement uses TRBV5-1 and TRBJ2-5, with 11 bases that match TRBD2. Sequencing input: blood. This clonotype was obtained from a girl aged 10 to 17 with multiple sclerosis. In DNA form, the CDR3 reads TGCGCCAGCAGCTTGGATGGTAGCGGGAGGGCCGGAGAGACCCAGTACTTC. As protein: CASSLDGSGRAGETQYF.